This T cell receptor (beta chain) was identified in a study of radiotherapy plus CTLA-4 blockade in lung cancer. The wider study: In roughly 19% of patients, objective responses were seen; roughly 30% had disease control. Findings of the study overall: Reports identified early blood T cell clone dynamics, with interferon-beta, as the best response predictor. In blood, TCR clones derived from the tumor expanded after radiotherapy plus ipilimumab.

Germline loops: CDR1 SGDLS, CDR2 YYNGEE. The CDR3 is 19 amino acids. V shed 3 bases and J 0 bases; nucleotides not matched to a gene: 10. Chemo-refractory metastatic non-small-cell lung cancer patients received focal radiation with ipilimumab CTLA-4 blockade. The protocol was immunoSEQ multiplex PCR, while the TCRdb copy is restricted to in-frame clones and leaves out a portion. Of about 59,000 clones listed, under 75% are singletons. Notes on this clone: Its antigen is unidentified.

The source of this sequence is a human donor with non-small cell lung cancer whose response to radiotherapy plus ipilimumab could not be evaluated. V is TRBV9 and J is TRBJ2-2; 11 bases fit TRBD2. Here the sequenced sample was peripheral blood, taken from a patient treated with radiotherapy plus ipilimumab. The DNA of the CDR3 is TGTGCCAGCAGCGGAAACCTAGCGGGGGGTTTCGCGAACACCGGGGAGCTGTTTTTT. Its protein product is CASSGNLAGGFANTGELFF.